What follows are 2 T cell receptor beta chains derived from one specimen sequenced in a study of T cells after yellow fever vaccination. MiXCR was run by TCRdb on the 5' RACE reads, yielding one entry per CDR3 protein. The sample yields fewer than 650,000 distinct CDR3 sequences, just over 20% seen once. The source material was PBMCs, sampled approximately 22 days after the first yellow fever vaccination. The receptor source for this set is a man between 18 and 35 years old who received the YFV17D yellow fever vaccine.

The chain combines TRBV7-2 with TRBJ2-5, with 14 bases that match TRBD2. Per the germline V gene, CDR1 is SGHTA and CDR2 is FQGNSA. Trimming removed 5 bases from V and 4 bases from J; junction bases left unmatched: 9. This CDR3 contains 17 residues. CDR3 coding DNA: TGTGCCAGCAGCCCGTATCAGACTAGCGGGGGGGGAGAGACCCAGTACTTC. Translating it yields CASSPYQTSGGGETQYF.

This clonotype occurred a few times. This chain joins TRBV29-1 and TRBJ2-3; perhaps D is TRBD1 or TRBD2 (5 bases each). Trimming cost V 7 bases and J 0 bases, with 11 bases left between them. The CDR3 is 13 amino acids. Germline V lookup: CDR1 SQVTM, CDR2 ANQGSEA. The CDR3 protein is CSAGTPSTDTQYF. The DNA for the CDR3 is TGCAGCGCTGGGACGCCTAGCACAGATACGCAGTATTTT.